The clone carrying this TCR beta chain has a single count. This specimen comes from a study of OX40 agonist ivuxolimab in advanced cancers. Turning to the study itself: Hepatocellular carcinoma, melanoma, renal cell or head and neck cancer was diagnosed in the dose-escalation patients.

The length of the CDR3 is 13 residues. Germline values: CDR1 MNHEY, CDR2 SVGAGI. V lost 2 bases to trimming and J lost 7 bases; unmatched junction nucleotides: 1. Sequenced by immunoSEQ multiplex PCR; TCRdb stores in-frame clones only, minus some. Among around 41,000 clones listed, about 89% were seen once. This sample comprised CD4+ or CD8+ T cells sorted from blood, obtained in a trial of the OX40 agonist ivuxolimab. The rearrangement joins TRBV6-5 to TRBJ1-2; 10 nucleotides align to TRBD1. The origin of this receptor is an adult with an advanced solid tumor such as melanoma, head and neck, liver or kidney cancer. DNA of the CDR3: TGTGCCAGCAGTTACCGGGACAGGGGTGGCTACACCTTC. This translates into CASSYRDRGGYTF.